This T cell receptor beta chain was sequenced during a study of blood T cells in healthy people across ages. Study information: Template switching picked up about one barcoded beta molecule for each two T cells. Points from the study as a whole: Greater diversity and more naive CD4+ cells were seen in long-lived donors than in aged donors. Unknown CMV status may confound age-related changes in expanded clones.

Samples had at least 6 million PBMCs isolated from them. The CDR3 sequence is 18 residues long. V gave up 0 bases and J gave up 6 bases; unmatched junction bases: 14. CDR1 and CDR2 (germline): SGHRS, YFSETQ. A second PCR, run for roughly 7 to 11 cycles, used a sample-barcoded 5' primer plus a J-beta primer mix. TCRdb reanalysed the 5' RACE reads using MiXCR and keeps one entry per CDR3 protein. Of about 730,000 distinct CDR3 sequences detected, 43% appear once; the ten largest clones hold less than 25%. Notes on this clonotype: Its antigen is unknown.

The rearrangement uses TRBV5-1 and TRBJ2-3; 9 nucleotides match TRBD2. The sequenced sample consisted of blood. This TCR derives from a woman aged 55-70 years in good health. Written as DNA, the CDR3 is TGCGCCAGCAGCTTGGATCCTCTTACGGCGGGAGGGCCGGATACGCAGTATTTT. It codes for CASSLDPLTAGGPDTQYF.